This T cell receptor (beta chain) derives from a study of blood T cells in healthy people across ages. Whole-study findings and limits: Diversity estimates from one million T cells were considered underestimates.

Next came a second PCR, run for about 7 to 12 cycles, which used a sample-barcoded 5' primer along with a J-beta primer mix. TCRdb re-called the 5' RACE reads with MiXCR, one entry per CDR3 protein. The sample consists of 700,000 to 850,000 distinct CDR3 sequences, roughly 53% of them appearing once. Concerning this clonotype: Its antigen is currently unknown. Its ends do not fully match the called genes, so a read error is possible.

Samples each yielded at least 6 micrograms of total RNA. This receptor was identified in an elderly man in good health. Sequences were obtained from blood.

CDR3 loop: CSAPAGSRTDAQYF. The CDR3 DNA sequence: TGCAGTGCTCCGGCAGGGAGCCGCACAGATGCGCAGTATTTT. J is TRBJ2-3 and V is TRBV20-1; D possibly uses TRBD1 or TRBD2 (5 bases each). The CDR3 spans 14 residues. The germline CDR1 and CDR2 sequences are DFQATT and SNEGSKA (reference sequence).